The T cell receptor beta chain under discussion was sequenced for a study of T cell responses to AZD1222 COVID-19 vaccine. Study-level background: Combined were second doses at about 4 or about 12 weeks. Study-wide results and limits: The peak T cell response came first, and repertoires were sampled only after it. Donors, mostly white British, included more females; clonal diversity was possibly underestimated. Only a handful of AZD1222 recipients tested seropositive at baseline.

Germline-derived CDR1 and CDR2 are MNHEY and SMNVEV (reference sequence). This CDR3 is 15 amino acids long. V dropped 4 bases and J dropped 5; count of bases not matched to a gene: 8. Libraries were prepared by immunoSEQ multiplex PCR; TCRdb keeps only in-frame clonotypes and omits some of them. The data show under 150,000 clones, with 80% to 95% seen just once and about 3.2% held by the top ten. About this clone: Antigen: not known.

V is TRBV27 and J is TRBJ2-7; 10 bases line up with TRBD1. The input for sequencing was peripheral blood, taken on day 0 of AZD1222 vaccination. The receptor comes from an adult in good health. This CDR3 reads CASSYRTGGLDEQYF. The DNA for the CDR3 is TGTGCCAGCAGTTACAGGACAGGGGGTCTGGACGAGCAGTACTTC.